This entry describes one TCR beta chain. Its cognate antigen has yet to be identified. Base qualities are not provided; no much larger clone lies one nucleotide away. At diagnosis, peripheral blood, uninvolved tumor-adjacent lung and tumor were collected and were preserved as a mix of fresh-frozen and FFPE material. For TCR repertoire profiling, blood samples were analyzed in the form of peripheral blood mononuclear cells. The immunoSEQ Assay was used to sequence TCR beta CDR3 regions from DNA. In the authors' own workflow: T cell density was computed as TCR beta template counts normalized to usable DNA estimated by amplifying housekeeping genes. Richness was estimated with the preseqR package, extrapolating to 400,000 templates for PBMC samples and 120,000 templates for tissue samples. Clonality was defined as one minus Pielou's evenness. Differential abundance testing on productive amino-acid clonotypes, with a minimum total count of 5 and an alpha of 0.1, was used to identify tissue-enriched TCRs. The Jaccard Index and the Morisita Overlap Index were used to quantify repertoire overlap between compartments. TCR beta CDR3s were clustered by GLIPH together with public tetramer-defined viral CDR3s, and at least three viral sequences plus V-gene enrichment were required for viral motifs. TCRdb took over this immuneACCESS table, retaining in-frame rearrangements with V and J assigned. Such tables are incomplete; in checked studies, under half of the missing clones stem from an unresolved V gene, and the remainder is unexplained. V and J calls and clone size are as listed in that table; D and trimming were resolved from the DNA. Recorded for this sample are 70,000 to 80,000 clones; 88% of them occurred a single time. Together, the top ten hold roughly 20% of the sample.

The CDR3 starts with the cysteine, ends with the phenylalanine, and has 14 residues. Solely the CDR3 DNA is kept, with 42 bases framed from the first base. CDR1 and CDR2, per the germline V gene, are SGHRS and YFSETQ. Trimming takes 4 bases off V and 7 bases off J; junction bases not matched to a gene: 7. The data were obtained in a study of T cells in localized non-small cell lung cancer (dated by TCRdb to between 2020 and 2021). In terms of the full investigation: The study examined T cell repertoires in a few hundred patients with early-stage NSCLC and compared tumors with uninvolved tumor-adjacent lungs. NSCLC patients had a mean age of approximately 66 years, and 129 were male and over 85 female. All 220 or so NSCLC patients in the cohort were treatment-naive and had localized lung tumors that were resected. Results and caveats for the whole study, not just this receptor: Of the top 100 tumor clones, a median of roughly 56 were detected in paired uninvolved adjacent lung; 28 were also among that lung's top 100. Higher T cell density in blood was associated with longer overall survival, whereas higher clonality in adjacent lung was associated with shorter survival. Because of the exploratory design, TCR variables were selected using unadjusted p-values without false-discovery rate correction. Uninvolved tumor-adjacent lung showed the highest T cell clonality, higher than tumor, which suggests more focused antigenic responses in the uninvolved tumor-adjacent lung. Because multi-region tumor sequencing was not done, intratumor heterogeneity could not be ruled out.

This chain is built from TRBV5-1 and TRBJ2-1, and TRBD1 matches 8 of the central bases. This TCR came from a woman aged 35 to 69 with stage I squamous cell lung carcinoma. Sequencing was performed on peripheral blood, taken before any cancer treatment. Here the CDR3 is given as CASSPRRDRNEQFF. The nucleotide sequence reads TGCGCCAGCAGCCCAAGGCGGGACAGGAATGAGCAGTTCTTC.